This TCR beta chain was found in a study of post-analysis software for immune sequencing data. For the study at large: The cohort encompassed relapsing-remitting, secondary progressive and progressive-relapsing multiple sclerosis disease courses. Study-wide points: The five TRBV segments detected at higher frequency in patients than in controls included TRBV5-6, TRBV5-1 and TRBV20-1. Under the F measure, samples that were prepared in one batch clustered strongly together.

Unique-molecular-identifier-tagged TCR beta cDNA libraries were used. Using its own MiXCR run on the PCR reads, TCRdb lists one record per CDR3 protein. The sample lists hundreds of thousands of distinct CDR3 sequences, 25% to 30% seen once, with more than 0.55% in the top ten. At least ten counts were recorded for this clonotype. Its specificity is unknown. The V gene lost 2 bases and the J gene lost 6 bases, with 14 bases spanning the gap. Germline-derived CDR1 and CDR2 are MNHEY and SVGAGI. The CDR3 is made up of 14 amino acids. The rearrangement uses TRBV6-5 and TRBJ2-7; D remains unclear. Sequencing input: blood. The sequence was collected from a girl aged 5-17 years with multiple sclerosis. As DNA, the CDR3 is TGTGCCAGCAGTTACACCACCACAACGGGCGAGCAGTACTTC. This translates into CASSYTTTTGEQYF.